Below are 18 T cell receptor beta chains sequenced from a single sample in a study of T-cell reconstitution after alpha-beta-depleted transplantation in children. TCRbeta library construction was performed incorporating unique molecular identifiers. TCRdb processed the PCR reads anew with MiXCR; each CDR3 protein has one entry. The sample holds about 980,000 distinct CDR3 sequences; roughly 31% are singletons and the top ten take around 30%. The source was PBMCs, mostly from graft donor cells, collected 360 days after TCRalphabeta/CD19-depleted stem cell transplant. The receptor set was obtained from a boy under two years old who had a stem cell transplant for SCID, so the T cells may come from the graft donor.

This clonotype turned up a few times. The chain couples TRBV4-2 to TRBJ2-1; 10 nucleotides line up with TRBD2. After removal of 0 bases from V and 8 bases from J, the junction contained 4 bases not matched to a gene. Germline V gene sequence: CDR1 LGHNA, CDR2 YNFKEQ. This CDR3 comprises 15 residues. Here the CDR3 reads CASSQDDLAGDEQFF. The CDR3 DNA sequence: TGTGCCAGCAGCCAAGATGATCTAGCGGGGGATGAGCAGTTCTTC.

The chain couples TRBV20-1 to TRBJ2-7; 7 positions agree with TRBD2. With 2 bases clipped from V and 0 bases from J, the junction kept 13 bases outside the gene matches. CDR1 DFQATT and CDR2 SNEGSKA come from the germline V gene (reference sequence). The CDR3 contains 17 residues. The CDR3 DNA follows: TGCAGTGCTAGAACAAGAGGCGGGGGATGGGGCTCCTACGAGCAGTACTTC. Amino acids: CSARTRGGGWGSYEQYF.

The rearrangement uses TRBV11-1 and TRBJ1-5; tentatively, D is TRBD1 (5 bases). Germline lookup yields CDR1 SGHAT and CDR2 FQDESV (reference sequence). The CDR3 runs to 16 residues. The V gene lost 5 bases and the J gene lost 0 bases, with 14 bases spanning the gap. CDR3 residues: CASSPRDWNSNQPQHF. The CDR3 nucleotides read TGTGCCAGCAGCCCCCGGGACTGGAATAGCAATCAGCCCCAGCATTTT.

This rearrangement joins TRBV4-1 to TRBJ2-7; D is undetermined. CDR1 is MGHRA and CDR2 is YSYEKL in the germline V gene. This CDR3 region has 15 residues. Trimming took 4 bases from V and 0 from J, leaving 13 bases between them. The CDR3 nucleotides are TGCGCCAGCAGCCTGGGCGGAATGAGCTCCTACGAGCAGTACTTC. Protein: CASSLGGMSSYEQYF.

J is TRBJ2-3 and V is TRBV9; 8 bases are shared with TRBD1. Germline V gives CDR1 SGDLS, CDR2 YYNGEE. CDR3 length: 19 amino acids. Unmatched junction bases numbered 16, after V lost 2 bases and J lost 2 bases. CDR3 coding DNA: TGTGCCAGCAGCGTTCACATAGAGACAGGGGCAGGGTCCACAGATACGCAGTATTTT. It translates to CASSVHIETGAGSTDTQYF. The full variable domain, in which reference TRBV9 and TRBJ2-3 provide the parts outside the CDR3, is DSGVTQTPKHLITATGQRVTLRCSPRSGDLSVYWYQQSLDQGLQFLIQYYNGEERAKGNILERFSAQQFPDLHSELNLSSLELGDSALYFCASSVHIETGAGSTDTQYFGPGTRLTVL.

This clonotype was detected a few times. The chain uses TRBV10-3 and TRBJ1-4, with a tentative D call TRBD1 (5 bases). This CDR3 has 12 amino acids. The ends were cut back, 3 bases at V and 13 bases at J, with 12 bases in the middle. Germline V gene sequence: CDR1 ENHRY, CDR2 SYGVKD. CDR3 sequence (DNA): TGTGCCATCAGTGAAAGGGGTATTGGACTGTTTTTT. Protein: CAISERGIGLFF.

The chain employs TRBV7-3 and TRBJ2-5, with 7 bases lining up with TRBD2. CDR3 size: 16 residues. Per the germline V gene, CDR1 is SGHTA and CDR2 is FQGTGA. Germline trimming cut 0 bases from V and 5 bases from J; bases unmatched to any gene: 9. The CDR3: CASSLTGTTNGETQYF. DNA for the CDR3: TGTGCCAGCAGCTTAACCGGGACTACGAACGGGGAGACCCAGTACTTC.

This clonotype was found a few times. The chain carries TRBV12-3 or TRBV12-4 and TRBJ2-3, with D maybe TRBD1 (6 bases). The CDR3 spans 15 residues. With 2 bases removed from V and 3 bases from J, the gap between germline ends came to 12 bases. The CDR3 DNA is TGTGCCAGCAGTTTACAGGGGCTGGAGACAGATACGCAGTATTTT. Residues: CASSLQGLETDTQYF.

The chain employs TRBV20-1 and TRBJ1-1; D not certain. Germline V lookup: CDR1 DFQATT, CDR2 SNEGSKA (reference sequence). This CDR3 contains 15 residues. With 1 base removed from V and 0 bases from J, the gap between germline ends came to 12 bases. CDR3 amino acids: CSARGVSFLNTEAFF. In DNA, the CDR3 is TGCAGTGCTAGAGGAGTGAGCTTTTTGAACACTGAAGCTTTCTTT.

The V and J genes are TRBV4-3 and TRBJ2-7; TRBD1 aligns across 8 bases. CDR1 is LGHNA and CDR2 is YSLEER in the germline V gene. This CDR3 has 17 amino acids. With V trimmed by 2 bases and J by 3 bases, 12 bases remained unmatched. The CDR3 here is CASSQLTTGGRRYEQYF. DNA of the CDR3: TGCGCCAGCAGCCAATTAACCACAGGGGGTCGACGCTACGAGCAGTACTTC.

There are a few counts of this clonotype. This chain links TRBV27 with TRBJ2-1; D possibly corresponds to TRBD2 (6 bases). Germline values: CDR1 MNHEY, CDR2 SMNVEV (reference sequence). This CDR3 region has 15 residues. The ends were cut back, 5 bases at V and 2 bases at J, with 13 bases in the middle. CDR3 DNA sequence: TGTGCCAGCAGTAGCAGGGAGGTAACCTACAATGAGCAGTTCTTC. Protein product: CASSSREVTYNEQFF.

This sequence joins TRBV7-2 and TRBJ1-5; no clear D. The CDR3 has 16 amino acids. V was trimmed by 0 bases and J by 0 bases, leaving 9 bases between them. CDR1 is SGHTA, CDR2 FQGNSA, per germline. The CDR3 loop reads CASSLAARVSNQPQHF. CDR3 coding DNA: TGTGCCAGCAGCTTAGCCGCTCGGGTTAGCAATCAGCCCCAGCATTTT.

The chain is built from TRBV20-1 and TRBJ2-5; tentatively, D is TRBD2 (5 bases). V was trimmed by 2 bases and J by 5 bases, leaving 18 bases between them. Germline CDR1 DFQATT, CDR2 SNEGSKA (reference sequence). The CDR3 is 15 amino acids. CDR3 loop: CSARYGERVRETQYF. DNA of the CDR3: TGCAGTGCTAGATACGGGGAAAGGGTCCGCGAGACCCAGTACTTC.

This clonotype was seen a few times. CDR3 protein: CASSFSTGEAHNEQFF. The CDR3 DNA reads as TGTGCCAGCAGTTTTTCGACAGGGGAGGCCCACAATGAGCAGTTCTTC. This rearrangement joins TRBV27 to TRBJ2-1; 8 bases align to TRBD1. V gave up 3 bases and J gave up 5 bases; unmatched junction bases: 9. The V gene's germline CDR1 is MNHEY and CDR2 SMNVEV (reference sequence). The CDR3 runs 16 residues.

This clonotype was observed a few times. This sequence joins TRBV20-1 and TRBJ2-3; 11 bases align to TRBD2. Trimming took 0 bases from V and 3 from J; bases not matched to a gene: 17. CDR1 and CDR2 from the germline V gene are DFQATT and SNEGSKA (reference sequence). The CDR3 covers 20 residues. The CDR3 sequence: CSARERGLAGGPVLTDTQYF. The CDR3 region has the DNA TGCAGTGCTAGAGAACGAGGGCTAGCGGGGGGCCCAGTGCTGACAGATACGCAGTATTTT.

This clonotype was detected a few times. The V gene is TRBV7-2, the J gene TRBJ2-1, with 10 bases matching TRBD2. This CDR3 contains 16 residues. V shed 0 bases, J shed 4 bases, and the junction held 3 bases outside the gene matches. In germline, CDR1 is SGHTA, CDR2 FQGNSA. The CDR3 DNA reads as TGTGCCAGCAGCTTAGCGGGACTAGCGAGTTACAATGAGCAGTTCTTC. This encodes CASSLAGLASYNEQFF.

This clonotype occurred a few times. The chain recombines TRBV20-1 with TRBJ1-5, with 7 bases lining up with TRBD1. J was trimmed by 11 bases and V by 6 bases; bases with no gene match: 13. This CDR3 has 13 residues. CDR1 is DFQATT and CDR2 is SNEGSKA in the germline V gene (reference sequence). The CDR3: CSAHEGRGLTQHF. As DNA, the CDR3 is TGCAGTGCCCACGAGGGCAGGGGGTTGACCCAGCATTTT.

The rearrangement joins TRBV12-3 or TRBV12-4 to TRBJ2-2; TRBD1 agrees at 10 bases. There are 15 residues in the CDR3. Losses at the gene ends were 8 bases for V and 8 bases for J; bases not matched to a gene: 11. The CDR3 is CASLLRTGGSGELFF. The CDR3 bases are TGTGCCAGCCTTCTTCGGACAGGGGGTTCGGGGGAGCTGTTTTTT.